This TCR beta chain is drawn from a study of T-cell reconstitution after alpha-beta-depleted transplantation in children. A library of TCRbeta sequences, prepared with unique molecular identifiers, was generated. TCRdb reprocessed the PCR reads via MiXCR and lists one record per CDR3 protein. This sample has 500,000 to 600,000 distinct CDR3 sequences, with approximately 30% found just once. After removal of 6 bases from V and 7 bases from J, the junction contained 4 bases not matched to a gene. Germline values: CDR1 MNHEY, CDR2 SVGEGT. The CDR3 is 12 amino acids. The specimen comprised PBMCs from the stem cell graft donor, sampled from the stem cell graft. The rearrangement links TRBV6-2 or TRBV6-3 to TRBJ1-1; 8 bases align to TRBD1. The receptor was derived from a human donor who donated a stem cell graft to a child with aplastic anemia. The CDR3 DNA is TGTGCCAGCAGCGCCGGACAGGGTGAAGCTTTCTTT. Amino acid sequence: CASSAGQGEAFF.